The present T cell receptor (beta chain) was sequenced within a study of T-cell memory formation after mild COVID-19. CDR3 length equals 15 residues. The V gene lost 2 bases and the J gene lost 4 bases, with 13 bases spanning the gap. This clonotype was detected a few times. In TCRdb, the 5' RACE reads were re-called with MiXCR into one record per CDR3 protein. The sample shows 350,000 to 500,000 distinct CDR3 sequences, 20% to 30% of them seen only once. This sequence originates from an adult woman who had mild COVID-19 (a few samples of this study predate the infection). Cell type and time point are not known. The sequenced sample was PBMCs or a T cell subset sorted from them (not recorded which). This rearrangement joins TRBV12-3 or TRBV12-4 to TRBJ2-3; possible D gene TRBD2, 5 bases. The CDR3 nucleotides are TGTGCCAGCAGTTTAACGGGGATTGTGGCAGATACGCAGTATTTT. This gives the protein CASSLTGIVADTQYF.